This T cell receptor (beta chain) was retrieved from a study of CD8 T cells in Susac syndrome. In the study overall: Patients with Susac syndrome who were sequenced included more than 5 with active disease and eight in remission.

This clonotype was detected once. What it binds is not known. V lost 0 bases and J lost 3, with 10 bases in between. The CDR3 loop spans 14 amino acids. Germline lookup yields CDR1 SGHDT and CDR2 YYEEEE. Study observations and caveats: The CD4+ T cell repertoires, which came from Susac syndrome patients, showed no sign of clonal expansion.

Roughly 0.45 to 1 ug RNA was reverse transcribed with random hexamers. By means of immunoSEQ multiplex PCR, TCR beta CDR3 spanning 54 Vbeta and 13 Jbeta underwent amplification. TCRdb re-called the immunoSEQ multiplex PCR reads with MiXCR, one entry per CDR3 protein. The table includes approximately 180,000 distinct CDR3 sequences, 85% to 95% detected once. V is TRBV5-6 and J is TRBJ2-7; weak D call: TRBD2 (5 bases). Input material: CD4+ T cells from PBMCs. This TCR was sampled from a human donor with Susac syndrome. CDR3 protein: CASSLGGYFYEQYF. The CDR3 nucleotides read TGTGCCAGCAGCTTGGGAGGGTACTTCTACGAGCAGTACTTC.